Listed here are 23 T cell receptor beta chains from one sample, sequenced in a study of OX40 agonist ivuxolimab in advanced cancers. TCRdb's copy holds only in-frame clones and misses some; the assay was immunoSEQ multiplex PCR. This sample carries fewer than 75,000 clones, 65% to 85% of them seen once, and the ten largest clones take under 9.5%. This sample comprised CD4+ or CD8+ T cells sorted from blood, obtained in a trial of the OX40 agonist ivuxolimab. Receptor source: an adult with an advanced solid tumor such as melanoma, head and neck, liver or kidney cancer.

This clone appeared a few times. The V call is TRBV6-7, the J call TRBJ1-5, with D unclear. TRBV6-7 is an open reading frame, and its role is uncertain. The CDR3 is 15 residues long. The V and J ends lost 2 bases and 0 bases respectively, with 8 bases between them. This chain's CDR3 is CASSYRENSNQPQHF. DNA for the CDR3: TGTGCCAGCAGTTACCGGGAGAATAGCAATCAGCCCCAGCATTTT.

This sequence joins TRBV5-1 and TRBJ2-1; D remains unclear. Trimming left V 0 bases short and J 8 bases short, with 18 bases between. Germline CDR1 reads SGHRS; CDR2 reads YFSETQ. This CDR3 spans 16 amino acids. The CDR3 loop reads CASSLGLGLQDHEQFF. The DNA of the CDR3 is TGCGCCAGCAGCTTGGGCTTGGGTCTCCAGGACCATGAGCAGTTCTTC.

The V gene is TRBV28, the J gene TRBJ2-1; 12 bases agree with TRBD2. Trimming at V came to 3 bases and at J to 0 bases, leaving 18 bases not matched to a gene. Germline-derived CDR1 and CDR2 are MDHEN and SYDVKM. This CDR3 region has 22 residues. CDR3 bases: TGTGCCAGCAGTTTCCCTTCGGGCCTAGCGGGAGGGGGAACGAGCTCCTACAATGAGCAGTTCTTC. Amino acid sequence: CASSFPSGLAGGGTSSYNEQFF.

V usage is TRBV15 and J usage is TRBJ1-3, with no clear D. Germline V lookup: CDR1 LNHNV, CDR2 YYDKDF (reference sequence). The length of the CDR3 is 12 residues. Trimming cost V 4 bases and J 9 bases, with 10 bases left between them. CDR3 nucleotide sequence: TGTGCCACCAGCACATATGAGCGCACCATATATTTT. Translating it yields CATSTYERTIYF.

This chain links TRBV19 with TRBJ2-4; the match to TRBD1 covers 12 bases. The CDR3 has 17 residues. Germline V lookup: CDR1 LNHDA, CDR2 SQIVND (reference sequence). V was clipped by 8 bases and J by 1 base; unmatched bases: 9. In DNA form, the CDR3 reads TGTGCCAGTGGGCCGCCGGGACAGGGGGCGGCCAAAAACATTCAGTACTTC. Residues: CASGPPGQGAAKNIQYF. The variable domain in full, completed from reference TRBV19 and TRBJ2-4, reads DGGITQSPKYLFRKEGQNVTLSCEQNLNHDAMYWYRQDPGQGLRLIYYSQIVNDFQKGDIAEGYSVSREKKESFPLTVTSAQKNPTAFYLCASGPPGQGAAKNIQYFGAGTRLSVL.

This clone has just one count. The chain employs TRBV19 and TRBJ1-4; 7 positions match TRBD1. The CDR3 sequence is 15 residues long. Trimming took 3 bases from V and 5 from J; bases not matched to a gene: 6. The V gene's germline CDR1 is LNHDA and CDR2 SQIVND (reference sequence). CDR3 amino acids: CASSIPGGANEKLFF. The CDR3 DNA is TGTGCCAGTAGTATCCCAGGGGGGGCCAATGAAAAACTGTTTTTT.

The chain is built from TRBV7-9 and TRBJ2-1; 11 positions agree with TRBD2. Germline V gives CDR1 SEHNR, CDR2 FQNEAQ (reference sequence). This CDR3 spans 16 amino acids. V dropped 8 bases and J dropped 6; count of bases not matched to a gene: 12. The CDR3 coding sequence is TGTGCCAGCGGCCCTACCCAGACTAGCGGGGCCAATGAGCAGTTCTTC. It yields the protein CASGPTQTSGANEQFF. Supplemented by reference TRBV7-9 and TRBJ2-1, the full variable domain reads DTGVSQNPRHKITKRGQNVTFRCDPISEHNRLYWYRQTLGQGPEFLTYFQNEAQLEKSRLLSDRFSAERPKGSFSTLEIQRTEQGDSAMYLCASGPTQTSGANEQFFGPGTRLTVL.

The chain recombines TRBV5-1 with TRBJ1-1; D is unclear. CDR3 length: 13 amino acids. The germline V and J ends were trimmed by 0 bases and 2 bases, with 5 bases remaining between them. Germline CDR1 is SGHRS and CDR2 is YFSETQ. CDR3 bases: TGCGCCAGCAGCTTGGCAGAAAACACTGAAGCTTTCTTT. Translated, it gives CASSLAENTEAFF.

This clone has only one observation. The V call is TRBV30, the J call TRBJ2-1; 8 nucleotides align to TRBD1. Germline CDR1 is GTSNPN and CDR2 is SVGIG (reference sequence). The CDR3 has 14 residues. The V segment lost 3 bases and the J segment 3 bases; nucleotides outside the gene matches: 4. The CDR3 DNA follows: TGTGCCTGGAGCGACAGGGGAAACTACAATGAGCAGTTCTTC. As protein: CAWSDRGNYNEQFF.

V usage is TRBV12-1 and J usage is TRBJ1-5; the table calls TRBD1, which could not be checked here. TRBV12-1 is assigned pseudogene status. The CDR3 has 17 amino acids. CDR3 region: CASSFCGHRGLNQPQHF. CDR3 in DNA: TGTGCCAGCAGCTTTTGTGGGCACAGGGGACTCAATCAGCCCCAGCATTTT.

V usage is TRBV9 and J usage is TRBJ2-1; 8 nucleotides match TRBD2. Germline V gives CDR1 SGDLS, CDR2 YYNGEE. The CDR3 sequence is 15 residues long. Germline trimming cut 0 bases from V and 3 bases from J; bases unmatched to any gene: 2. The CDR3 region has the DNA TGTGCCAGCAGCGTAGCGGGAGGGATCTACAATGAGCAGTTCTTC. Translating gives CASSVAGGIYNEQFF. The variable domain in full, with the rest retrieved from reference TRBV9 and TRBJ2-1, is DSGVTQTPKHLITATGQRVTLRCSPRSGDLSVYWYQQSLDQGLQFLIQYYNGEERAKGNILERFSAQQFPDLHSELNLSSLELGDSALYFCASSVAGGIYNEQFFGPGTRLTVL.

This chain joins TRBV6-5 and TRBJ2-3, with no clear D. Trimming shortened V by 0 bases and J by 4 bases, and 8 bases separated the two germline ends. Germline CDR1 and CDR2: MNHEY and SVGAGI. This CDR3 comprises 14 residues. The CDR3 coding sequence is TGTGCCAGCAGTTACTCGAAAGGGTCAGATACGCAGTATTTT. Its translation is CASSYSKGSDTQYF.

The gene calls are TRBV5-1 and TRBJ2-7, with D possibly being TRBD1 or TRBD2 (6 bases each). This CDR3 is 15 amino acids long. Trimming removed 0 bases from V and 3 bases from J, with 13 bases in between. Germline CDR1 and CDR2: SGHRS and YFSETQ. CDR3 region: CASSLAWGANYEQYV. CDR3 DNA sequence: TGCGCCAGCAGCTTGGCCTGGGGGGCAAACTACGAGCAGTACGTC.

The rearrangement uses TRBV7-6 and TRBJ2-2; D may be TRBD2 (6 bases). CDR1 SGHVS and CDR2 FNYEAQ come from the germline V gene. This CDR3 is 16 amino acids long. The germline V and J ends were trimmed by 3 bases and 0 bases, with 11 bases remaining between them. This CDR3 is CASSLYGGANTGELFF. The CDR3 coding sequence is TGTGCCAGCAGCTTGTATGGCGGGGCGAACACCGGGGAGCTGTTTTTT.

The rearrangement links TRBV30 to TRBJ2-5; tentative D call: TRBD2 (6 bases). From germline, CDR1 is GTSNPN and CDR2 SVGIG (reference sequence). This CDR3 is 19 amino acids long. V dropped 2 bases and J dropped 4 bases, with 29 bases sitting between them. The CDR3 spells CAWSFFRGRGAGKGETQYF. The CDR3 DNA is TGTGCCTGGAGTTTCTTTCGTGGCCGGGGTGCGGGGAAAGGAGAGACCCAGTACTTC.

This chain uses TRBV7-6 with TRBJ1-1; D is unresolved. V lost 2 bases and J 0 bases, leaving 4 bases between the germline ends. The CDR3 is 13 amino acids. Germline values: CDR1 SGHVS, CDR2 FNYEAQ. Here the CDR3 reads CASSLTLNTEAFF. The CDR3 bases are TGTGCCAGCAGCTTAACCCTGAACACTGAAGCTTTCTTT.

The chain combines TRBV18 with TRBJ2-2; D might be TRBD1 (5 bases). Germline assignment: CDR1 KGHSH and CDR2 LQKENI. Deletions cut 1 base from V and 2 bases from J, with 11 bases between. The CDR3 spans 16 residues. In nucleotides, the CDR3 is TGTGCCAGCTCACCACAGACCGGACAAAACACCGGGGAGCTGTTTTTT. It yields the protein CASSPQTGQNTGELFF. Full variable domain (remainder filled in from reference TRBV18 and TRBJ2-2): NAGVMQNPRHLVRRRGQEARLRCSPMKGHSHVYWYRQLPEEGLKFMVYLQKENIIDESGMPKERFSAEFPKEGPSILRIQQVVRGDSAAYFCASSPQTGQNTGELFFGEGSRLTVL.

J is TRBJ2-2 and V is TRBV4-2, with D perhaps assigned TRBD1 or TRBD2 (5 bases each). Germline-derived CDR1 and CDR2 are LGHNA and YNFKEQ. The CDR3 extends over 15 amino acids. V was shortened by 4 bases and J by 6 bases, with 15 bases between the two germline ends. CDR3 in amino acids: CASSPPRGAPGELFF. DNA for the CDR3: TGTGCCAGCAGCCCGCCTCGAGGGGCCCCCGGGGAGCTGTTTTTT.

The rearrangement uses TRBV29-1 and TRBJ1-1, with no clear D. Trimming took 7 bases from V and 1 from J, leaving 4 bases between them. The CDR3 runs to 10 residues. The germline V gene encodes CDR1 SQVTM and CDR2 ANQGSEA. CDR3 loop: CSAANTEAFF. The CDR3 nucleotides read TGCAGCGCTGCGAACACTGAAGCTTTCTTT.

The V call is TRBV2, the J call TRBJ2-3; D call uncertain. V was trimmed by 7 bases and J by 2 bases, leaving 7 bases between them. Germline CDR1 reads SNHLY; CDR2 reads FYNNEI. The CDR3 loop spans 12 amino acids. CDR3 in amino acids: CASKTSTDTQYF. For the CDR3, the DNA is TGTGCCAGCAAAACTTCCACAGATACGCAGTATTTT.

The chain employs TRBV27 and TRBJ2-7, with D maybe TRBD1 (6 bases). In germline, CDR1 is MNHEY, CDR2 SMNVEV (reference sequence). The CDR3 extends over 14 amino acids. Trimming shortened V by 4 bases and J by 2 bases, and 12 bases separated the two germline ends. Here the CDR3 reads CASSSRDKPYEQYV. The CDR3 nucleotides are TGTGCCAGCAGTTCCCGGGACAAGCCCTACGAGCAGTACGTC.

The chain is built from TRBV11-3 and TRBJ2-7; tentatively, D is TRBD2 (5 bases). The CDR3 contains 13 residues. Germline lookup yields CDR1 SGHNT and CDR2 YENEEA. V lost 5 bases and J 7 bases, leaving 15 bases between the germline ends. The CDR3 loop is CASSASQTGEQYF. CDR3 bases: TGTGCCAGCAGCGCCTCTCAAACGGGGGAGCAGTACTTC.

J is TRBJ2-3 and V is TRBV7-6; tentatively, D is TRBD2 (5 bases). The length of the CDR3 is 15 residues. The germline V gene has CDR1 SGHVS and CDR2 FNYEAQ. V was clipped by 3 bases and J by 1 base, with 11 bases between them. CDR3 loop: CASSFLASGTDTQYF. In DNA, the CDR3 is TGTGCCAGCAGCTTTCTAGCATCGGGCACAGATACGCAGTATTTT. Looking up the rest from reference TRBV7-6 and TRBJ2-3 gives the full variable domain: GAGVSQSPRYKVTKRGQDVALRCDPISGHVSLYWYRQALGQGPEFLTYFNYEAQQDKSGLPNDRFSAERPEGSISTLTIQRTEQRDSAMYRCASSFLASGTDTQYFGPGTRLTVL.